What follows are 8 T cell receptor beta chains derived from one specimen sequenced in a study of regulatory T cells in long-lasting Graves disease. Arm-PCR of CDR3 regions and iRepertoire HTBI primers were used to build TCR beta libraries. Each CDR3 protein gets one entry after TCRdb re-called the multiplex PCR reads with MiXCR. The sample shows roughly 350,000 distinct CDR3 sequences, 16% of them seen only once. Time point defined: newly diagnosed GD, antithyroid drugs for less than 3 months. PBMC RNA was the source of the TCR library. The data were also submitted as part of a second study, on T cells in Graves' hyperthyroidism and ophthalmopathy.

Sequences were derived from peripheral blood mononuclear cells (PBMCs), sampled at new diagnosis, from a patient treated with antithyroid drugs. These receptors came from a man aged 35-49 years with Graves disease.

The chain carries TRBV29-1 and TRBJ2-5; possibly TRBD1 or TRBD2 for D (5 bases each). Trimming shortened V by 6 bases and J by 0 bases, and 11 bases separated the two germline ends. This CDR3 has 13 amino acids. Germline CDR1 is SQVTM and CDR2 is ANQGSEA. As DNA, the CDR3 is TGCAGCGTCGAGAGGGGAAACCAAGAGACCCAGTACTTC. Its translation is CSVERGNQETQYF.

In this sample, this clonotype turned up many times. The chain couples TRBV28 to TRBJ2-7; TRBD1 might be the D (6 bases). CDR1 and CDR2 from the germline V gene are MDHEN and SYDVKM. V was clipped by 6 bases and J by 3 bases, with 24 bases between them. This CDR3 spans 17 amino acids. CDR3 sequence: CASSPLARKQGRYEQYF. The CDR3 nucleotides are TGTGCCAGCAGCCCCCTGGCCCGAAAACAGGGACGCTACGAGCAGTACTTC.

The table lists this clonotype with many counts. The gene calls are TRBV28 and TRBJ1-1, with D possibly TRBD1 on 5 matching bases. The CDR3 runs 17 residues. V was cut by 7 bases and J by 0 bases, with 21 bases left in between. Germline loops: CDR1 MDHEN, CDR2 SYDVKM. CDR3 protein: CASTKGVSTEMNTEAFF. The CDR3 DNA is TGTGCCAGCACCAAAGGGGTCTCCACCGAGATGAACACTGAAGCTTTCTTT.

This chain joins TRBV5-1 and TRBJ2-7, with 7 positions matching TRBD2. The CDR3 covers 15 residues. V trimming: 0 bases; J trimming: 4 bases; junction bases outside the gene matches: 7. The germline gives CDR1 SGHRS, CDR2 YFSETQ. CDR3 protein: CASSLVQGGEYEQYF. In nucleotides, the CDR3 is TGCGCCAGCAGCTTGGTGCAGGGAGGGGAATACGAGCAGTACTTC.

The sample holds many counts of this clonotype. CDR3 residues: CASSITVGTGGQEQYF. CDR3 nucleotides: TGCGCCAGCAGCATCACGGTTGGGACAGGGGGCCAAGAGCAGTACTTC. This chain links TRBV5-1 with TRBJ2-7, with TRBD1 matching 12 bases. The germline CDR1 and CDR2 sequences are SGHRS and YFSETQ. V shed 4 bases and J 7 bases; nucleotides not matched to a gene: 12. The CDR3 is made up of 16 amino acids.

The table lists this clonotype with many counts. The rearrangement uses TRBV28 and TRBJ2-5; D is ambiguous. Trimming shortened V by 10 bases and J by 4 bases, and 7 bases separated the two germline ends. This CDR3 is 10 amino acids long. The germline gives CDR1 MDHEN, CDR2 SYDVKM. CDR3: CANNRETQYF. The CDR3 bases are TGTGCCAACAACAGAGAGACCCAGTACTTC.

The chain uses TRBV6-1 and TRBJ1-5; no clear D. The germline V gene encodes CDR1 MNHNS and CDR2 SASEGT. This CDR3 spans 12 amino acids. V was pared by 10 bases and J by 3 bases, with 10 bases between. CDR3 nucleotide sequence: TGTGCCACCGGGATCCCCAATCAGCCCCAGCATTTT. Amino acids: CATGIPNQPQHF.

This clonotype came up many times. The chain joins TRBV6-2 or TRBV6-3 to TRBJ1-1; D gene unclear. V dropped 5 bases and J dropped 0 bases, with 7 bases sitting between them. The CDR3 consists of 13 residues. Germline V gene data show CDR1 as MNHEY and CDR2 as SVGEGT. CDR3 amino acids: CASSAAMNTEAFF. The CDR3 region has the DNA TGTGCCAGCAGTGCAGCAATGAACACTGAAGCTTTCTTT.